One T cell receptor beta chain is described in this entry. Its matching antigen is unknown. These data come from a study of stem cell transplantation in POMP-related autoinflammatory disease. Turning to the study itself: The study hypothesized thymoproteasome defects skew the TRB repertoire via impaired CD8+ selection. CD8+ T cells were low and CD4+ cells naive-skewed before transplant.

General study points: In PRAID patients, the number of distinct TRB V-J gene pairings was restricted.

The method was immunoSEQ multiplex PCR; TCRdb's version includes in-frame clones alone and lacks a portion of them. Among over 30,000 clones listed, 80% to 90% were seen once. This sample comprised CD4+ T cells from PBMCs, obtained before stem cell transplantation. The source of this sequence is a human donor with POMP-related autoinflammation and immune dysregulation (PRAID).

The CDR3, as DNA: TGTGCCAGCAGAACCCTACAGGTCTCCTACGAGCAGTACTTC. Translating it yields CASRTLQVSYEQYF. This rearrangement joins TRBV2 to TRBJ2-7; a weak D match, TRBD1 (5 bases). The V end was cut by 6 bases, the J end by 0 bases, with 12 bases between. Looked up from germline, CDR1 is SNHLY and CDR2 is FYNNEI. The CDR3 totals 14 residues.